The rows below give T cell receptor beta chains drawn from one sample of a study of CD8+CD57+ T cells in acquired aplastic anemia. Each CDR3 protein gets one entry after TCRdb re-called the reads with MiXCR. The sample records approximately 380,000 distinct CDR3 sequences, around 68% being singletons. Sequenced input: sorted CD4+, CD8+, or CD8+CD57+ T cells (not recorded which) from PBMCs. These receptors came from a human donor in good health, serving as a control. Each CDR3 is given without its conserved first and last residue. The order of the fields is V gene, J gene, CDR3 protein.

v_call: TRBV5-1; j_call: TRBJ1-1; cdr3_aa: ASSSVQHERGTEAF
v_call: TRBV10-2; j_call: TRBJ2-5; cdr3_aa: GGDGGPQETQY
v_call: TRBV7-3; j_call: TRBJ2-1; cdr3_aa: ASSLGDRDNELF
v_call: TRBV5-1; j_call: TRBJ2-5; cdr3_aa: ASSLARRTEIATQY
v_call: TRBV5-1; j_call: TRBJ2-7; cdr3_aa: ASSRGQGRVEQY
v_call: TRBV12-3/TRBV12-4; j_call: TRBJ1-6; cdr3_aa: ASSGSGQGDSPLH
v_call: TRBV6-5; j_call: TRBJ2-7; cdr3_aa: ASSFTSGFRSYEQY
v_call: TRBV2; j_call: TRBJ2-7; cdr3_aa: ASSFGTASYEQY
v_call: TRBV12-3/TRBV12-4; j_call: TRBJ2-1; cdr3_aa: ASRASGVYNEQF
v_call: TRBV24-1; j_call: TRBJ2-7; cdr3_aa: ATNRLVTYEQY
v_call: TRBV6-2/TRBV6-3; j_call: TRBJ2-3; cdr3_aa: ASTAAGGAADTQY
v_call: TRBV7-2; j_call: TRBJ1-2; cdr3_aa: ASRNPGRGMHGYT
v_call: TRBV10-3; j_call: TRBJ2-7; cdr3_aa: AISATTGEDSVYTYEQY
v_call: TRBV19; j_call: .; cdr3_aa: ANSIGRNSPLH
v_call: TRBV12-3/TRBV12-4; j_call: TRBJ2-1; cdr3_aa: ASTGGSYNEQF
v_call: TRBV12-5; j_call: TRBJ2-3; cdr3_aa: ASQRGGSTDTQY
v_call: TRBV12-5; j_call: TRBJ2-1; cdr3_aa: ASGSLLTGNEQF
v_call: TRBV20-1; j_call: TRBJ1-1; cdr3_aa: SVGGNQPQPF
v_call: TRBV15; j_call: TRBJ1-4; cdr3_aa: ATSREGDRGIADTLF
v_call: TRBV9; j_call: TRBJ1-2; cdr3_aa: ASSDWSQENYGYT
v_call: TRBV11-2; j_call: TRBJ1-2; cdr3_aa: ASSLTGGAVNYGYT
v_call: TRBV20-1; j_call: TRBJ1-4; cdr3_aa: SAEDPTGDQKLF
v_call: TRBV20-1; j_call: TRBJ2-3; cdr3_aa: SAIQIDTQY
v_call: TRBV10-3; j_call: TRBJ1-1; cdr3_aa: ASSYGDTEAF
v_call: TRBV7-6; j_call: TRBJ1-1; cdr3_aa: ASSLAGGEGDTEAF
v_call: TRBV5-8; j_call: TRBJ1-1; cdr3_aa: ASSRTLTEAF
v_call: TRBV6-5; j_call: TRBJ1-1; cdr3_aa: ASSYSGRVGGTEAF
v_call: TRBV10-2; j_call: TRBJ2-3; cdr3_aa: ASRFTSGGSTDTQY
v_call: TRBV2; j_call: TRBJ2-5; cdr3_aa: ASSEATGSGTQY
v_call: TRBV7-2; j_call: TRBJ2-5; cdr3_aa: ASSLRDGNTEAFY
v_call: TRBV12-3/TRBV12-4; j_call: TRBJ1-2; cdr3_aa: ASNQGVSKAYGYT
v_call: TRBV5-1; j_call: TRBJ2-5; cdr3_aa: TSSLEETQY
v_call: TRBV7-2; j_call: TRBJ1-5; cdr3_aa: ASSPPGDPYEQY
v_call: TRBV7-2; j_call: TRBJ1-6; cdr3_aa: ASNLGTGYNPPLH
v_call: TRBV7-9; j_call: TRBJ1-2; cdr3_aa: ASRWASGVGYT
v_call: TRBV2; j_call: TRBJ2-7; cdr3_aa: ASSVGGDDSYTFGPY
v_call: TRBV7-8; j_call: TRBJ1-6; cdr3_aa: ASSFAGGRSSYNSPLH
v_call: TRBV24-1; j_call: TRBJ1-1; cdr3_aa: ATSAGDAVEAF
v_call: TRBV7-7; j_call: TRBJ1-6; cdr3_aa: ASSLAPGGDSPLH
v_call: TRBV9; j_call: TRBJ2-7; cdr3_aa: ASSVRAGNPYEQY
v_call: TRBV3-1; j_call: TRBJ1-1; cdr3_aa: ASSRGIENTEAF
v_call: TRBV19; j_call: TRBJ1-5; cdr3_aa: ASSIRTGGADQPQH
v_call: TRBV20-1; j_call: TRBJ2-5; cdr3_aa: SAVSGGAKSRETQY
v_call: TRBV20-1; j_call: TRBJ1-1; cdr3_aa: SARVPGTHTEAF
v_call: TRBV5-1; j_call: TRBJ1-1; cdr3_aa: ASSLGPATEAF
v_call: TRBV7-9; j_call: TRBJ2-5; cdr3_aa: ASSRDRGTGHGETQY
v_call: TRBV10-1; j_call: TRBJ2-7; cdr3_aa: ASSSGGRKQY
v_call: TRBV4-1; j_call: TRBJ2-7; cdr3_aa: ASSGGAGGQGALEQY
v_call: TRBV19; j_call: TRBJ2-7; cdr3_aa: ASSNQGEWDDQY
v_call: TRBV7-2; j_call: TRBJ1-2; cdr3_aa: ASSINQNNYGYT
v_call: TRBV10-2; j_call: TRBJ1-4; cdr3_aa: ASGEGGVREKLF
v_call: TRBV5-1; j_call: TRBJ2-3; cdr3_aa: ASSLVGNTDTQY
v_call: TRBV11-2; j_call: TRBJ2-3; cdr3_aa: ASSTGIVSTDTQY
v_call: TRBV27; j_call: TRBJ2-7; cdr3_aa: ASSWPGTSGCCSYEQY
v_call: TRBV19; j_call: TRBJ1-4; cdr3_aa: ASMSHSPGGEKLF
v_call: TRBV7-2; j_call: TRBJ1-1; cdr3_aa: ASSSNGLGGRKGDTEVF
v_call: TRBV20-1; j_call: TRBJ2-7; cdr3_aa: SAKSGDRGSYEQY
v_call: TRBV5-1; j_call: TRBJ1-3; cdr3_aa: ASSLDANSGNTIY
v_call: TRBV9; j_call: TRBJ2-6; cdr3_aa: ASSIQSGANVLT
v_call: TRBV12-3/TRBV12-4; j_call: TRBJ2-2; cdr3_aa: ASSTEGNTGELF